This TCR beta chain was sequenced in a study of T-cell memory formation after mild COVID-19. Looking at the study overall: TCR clusters were mostly donor specific.

Turning to this clonotype: Its antigen is not identified.

The CDR3 is 15 residues long. J lost 7 bases, V lost 6 bases, and 6 bases had no gene match. Germline V gene data show CDR1 as LGHNA and CDR2 as YNFKEQ. Study-wide results and limits: Within pre-infection memory, some responding clones were found, suggesting cross-reactive memory joined. The CD4+ clones that contracted clustered mainly within CM and EM, and the CD8+ clones concentrated in EMRA.

After 5'RACE with constant-segment primers, TCR alpha and TCR beta cDNA libraries carrying sample barcodes and UMIs were obtained. TCRdb redid the calling of the 5' RACE reads with MiXCR, one entry per CDR3 protein. The sample lists over 130,000 distinct CDR3 sequences, 14% to 15% occurring once. The chain employs TRBV4-2 and TRBJ2-1, with 13 nucleotides matching TRBD2. Specimen: PBMCs or a T cell subset sorted from them (not recorded which). This clonotype was sampled from an adult woman who had mild COVID-19 (a few samples of this study predate the infection). Cell type and time point are not known. CDR3 loop: CASRKLAGGQNEQFF. In DNA, the CDR3 is TGTGCCAGCAGAAAACTAGCGGGGGGGCAAAATGAGCAGTTCTTC.